The next 14 T cell receptor beta chains were all read from a single sample in a study of cytomegalovirus exposure and HLA in healthy donors. Data came from immunoSEQ multiplex PCR; TCRdb stores just in-frame clones and leaves some out. In the table there are about 56,000 clones, approximately 95% of which are singletons. Material for sequencing was PBMCs. The source of these receptors is a woman aged 18 to 35 in good health and CMV-seronegative.

This rearrangement joins TRBV27 to TRBJ1-1, with D possibly TRBD1 on 5 matching bases. This CDR3 spans 16 amino acids. V was clipped by 3 bases and J by 1 base, with 15 bases between them. The germline CDR1 and CDR2 sequences are MNHEY and SMNVEV (reference sequence). CDR3 sequence (DNA): TGTGCCAGCAGTTTCTCCCTCGACAGACCGAACACTGAAGCTTTCTTT. Protein: CASSFSLDRPNTEAFF.

The rearrangement links TRBV29-1 to TRBJ2-7, with 9 positions matching TRBD1. V dropped 7 bases and J dropped 2; count of bases not matched to a gene: 12. This CDR3 contains 15 residues. The V gene's germline CDR1 is SQVTM and CDR2 ANQGSEA. CDR3 sequence: CSARTGANSPYEQYF. The CDR3 bases are TGCAGCGCCCGGACAGGGGCTAACTCCCCCTACGAGCAGTACTTC.

This chain joins TRBV7-6 and TRBJ2-1, with TRBD1 matching over 9 bases. Trimming cost V 1 base and J 8 bases; bases outside gene matches: 9. The CDR3 covers 16 residues. The germline gives CDR1 SGHVS, CDR2 FNYEAQ. The CDR3 bases are TGTGCCAGCAGCTTAGTAGGAGGGACAGGGTCCGATGAGCAGTTCTTC. Translated: CASSLVGGTGSDEQFF.

V and J are TRBV19 and TRBJ2-7; D gene uncertain. The CDR3 sequence is 13 residues long. V lost 3 bases and J 5 bases, leaving 11 bases between the germline ends. In germline, CDR1 is LNHDA, CDR2 SQIVND (reference sequence). CDR3 in amino acids: CASSMWSANEQYF. The CDR3 nucleotides read TGTGCCAGTAGTATGTGGTCCGCGAACGAGCAGTACTTC.

This chain links TRBV6-1 with TRBJ2-1, with 12 bases that match TRBD1. With V trimmed by 2 bases and J by 7 bases, 6 bases remained unmatched. The CDR3 is 16 amino acids. Germline loops: CDR1 MNHNS, CDR2 SASEGT. In nucleotides, the CDR3 is TGTGCCAGCAGTGAACGGGACAGGGGGCCGAAAAATGAGCAGTTCTTC. This codes for CASSERDRGPKNEQFF.

This clone was recorded only once. This CDR3 reads CASSLGAGVSGELFF. CDR3 nucleotide sequence: TGTGCCAGCAGCTTAGGGGCGGGAGTTTCCGGGGAGCTGTTTTTT. This sequence joins TRBV7-8 and TRBJ2-2; 7 positions agree with TRBD2. From germline, CDR1 is SGHVS and CDR2 FQNEAQ. V gave up 1 base and J gave up 6 bases; unmatched junction bases: 5. This CDR3 comprises 15 residues.

V is TRBV28 and J is TRBJ2-2; possible D gene TRBD1, 6 bases. The V gene's germline CDR1 is MDHEN and CDR2 SYDVKM. The CDR3 spans 14 residues. V dropped 6 bases and J dropped 7 bases, with 15 bases sitting between them. The chain's CDR3 is CASSRTDVHGELFF. In DNA form, the CDR3 reads TGTGCCAGCAGCAGGACAGATGTCCACGGGGAGCTGTTTTTT.

CDR3 bases: TGTGCCAGCAGTGGGGCAGGGGGTTCATACAATGAGCAGTTCTTC. It translates to CASSGAGGSYNEQFF. The chain has TRBV6-4 and TRBJ2-1; the match to TRBD1 covers 7 bases. Trimming removed 4 bases from V and 4 bases from J; junction bases left unmatched: 7. This CDR3 region has 15 residues. Germline CDR1 is MRHNA and CDR2 is SNTAGT.

The chain couples TRBV7-2 to TRBJ2-3; the match to TRBD1 covers 7 bases. The CDR3 spans 11 residues. The germline V gene encodes CDR1 SGHTA and CDR2 FQGNSA. Trimming removed 5 bases from V and 10 bases from J; junction bases left unmatched: 3. Here the CDR3 DNA reads TGTGCCAGCAGCCTACAGGGGCCGCAGTATTTT. This gives the protein CASSLQGPQYF.

A single count supports this clone. The CDR3 reads CATSRRQGDYGYTF. Here the CDR3 DNA reads TGTGCCACCAGCAGGAGACAGGGGGACTATGGCTACACCTTC. This sequence joins TRBV15 and TRBJ1-2; 9 bases line up with TRBD1. Germline V gene sequence: CDR1 LNHNV, CDR2 YYDKDF (reference sequence). This CDR3 comprises 14 residues. Unmatched junction bases numbered 2, after V lost 3 bases and J lost 3 bases.

The J gene is TRBJ1-5, the V gene TRBV28; D possibly corresponds to TRBD1 (6 bases). Trimming removed 3 bases from V and 7 bases from J, with 16 bases in between. Germline V gene sequence: CDR1 MDHEN, CDR2 SYDVKM. This CDR3 is built from 15 residues. The CDR3 is CASSFGGRAWQPQHF. CDR3 DNA sequence: TGTGCCAGCAGTTTCGGGGGGCGGGCGTGGCAGCCCCAGCATTTT.

Only one count was recorded for this clone. The rearrangement uses TRBV10-3 and TRBJ1-1, with D possibly matching TRBD1 (5 bases). The germline CDR1 and CDR2 sequences are ENHRY and SYGVKD. Trimming took off 7 bases at V and 6 bases at J, with 12 bases between the two ends. This CDR3 has 12 residues. CDR3 sequence reads: CAITPGGAEAFF. In nucleotides, the CDR3 is TGTGCCATCACCCCCGGGGGGGCTGAAGCTTTCTTT.

The chain couples TRBV11-3 to TRBJ2-4; 15 bases line up with TRBD2. Trimming at V came to 5 bases and at J to 5 bases, leaving 13 bases not matched to a gene. This CDR3 contains 19 residues. Germline loops: CDR1 SGHNT, CDR2 YENEEA. The CDR3 nucleotides are TGTGCCAGCAGCCCCCGGACAGGGACTAGCGGGAGGTCCCAAAACATTCAGTACTTC. Protein: CASSPRTGTSGRSQNIQYF.

This clone was seen just once. The chain's CDR3 is CASSETLLGWEPNEQYF. CDR3 sequence (DNA): TGTGCCAGCAGTGAAACTCTGTTGGGGTGGGAGCCCAACGAGCAGTACTTC. The chain is built from TRBV2 and TRBJ2-7; perhaps TRBD2 as D (5 bases). V lost 2 bases, J lost 5 bases, and 22 bases lay in between. CDR3 size: 17 residues. CDR1 is SNHLY and CDR2 is FYNNEI in the germline V gene.